This T cell receptor (beta chain) was sequenced for a study of T cell responses to AZD1222 COVID-19 vaccine (dated by TCRdb to 2020 to 2023). At the level of the whole study: AZD1222 recipients with second doses at about 4 weeks or about 12 weeks were pooled, because spike-specific TCR depth and breadth did not differ between schedules. TCR sequencing covered some 240 trial participants: nearly 210 given two doses of AZD1222 and 26 given two doses of MenACWY control vaccine. Trial participants were enrolled by age into 18-55, 56-69 and 70-plus year subgroups, with approximately 150, 30 and 60 TCR-sequenced participants respectively. The research as a whole found: Epitopes outside the regions mutated in the B.1.351 and B.1.1.7 variants were reportedly recognized by nearly half of the unique spike-specific TCRs. Participants were mostly white British, with more females than males. The authors suggested clonal diversity may have been underestimated. In the small 56-69-year group, the increase in depth fell short of significance, most likely because of low power. No day 14 peak-response samples were available, so repertoires were characterized only after the peak T cell response. The whole spike protein was spanned by vaccine-associated CD4 TCRs, and dominant responses were seen in regions 160-218 and 743-854. After two AZD1222 doses, both the breadth and the depth of spike-specific TCRs were significantly higher than at day 0 and than in MenACWY recipients. Only 5 to 7 AZD1222 recipients were SARS-CoV-2 seropositive at baseline, limiting conclusions about previously exposed vaccinees.

Notes on this clone: What this receptor recognizes is not known. One end of the junction fails to match germline, which may point to a read error.

The CDR3 regions of human TCRbeta chains were analyzed by immunosequencing. The paper's processing steps were these. Repertoire TCRs were matched against a reference library of SARS-CoV-2-specific TCRs generated with the MIRA antigen-specificity platform. Breadth meant the fraction of unique TCRs that were SARS-CoV-2-associated, whereas depth meant the fraction of total T cells that were SARS-CoV-2-associated. Using the MIRA data, each spike-specific TCR was mapped to the spike region that the TCR reacts to and placed in a CD4 or CD8 class. Log10-transformed breadth and depth values were compared by one-way ANOVA with Sidak's multiple comparisons tests. TCRdb mirrors the immuneACCESS table, restricted to in-frame sequences. Some clones are absent from its copies; in checked studies, under half trace to an unresolved V gene, and the reason for the others is unknown. Clonal size and the V and J genes are those of that table, whereas D and trimming came from the DNA. The sample table lists about 140,000 clones, about 88% of them with a count of one. The ten biggest clones cover about 4.5% of the sample.

Reading from cysteine to phenylalanine, the CDR3 counts 12 amino acids. Of the read, only the CDR3 DNA is kept; its 36 bases are in frame from base 1. From a lookup of the germline V gene, CDR1 and CDR2 are MNHEY and SVGAGI. The meaning of the sample's time point label: baseline before first vaccination. Samples from vaccinated people were obtained from the UK trials COV001 and COV002, which included a single-blind randomized controlled phase 2/3 trial of AZD1222 (ChAdOx1 nCoV-19) in healthy adults. For TCRbeta chain sequencing, PBMC samples were collected from trial participants at day 0 and at day 28 after the second dose.

The sequence was obtained from an adult in good health. Sequences were derived from peripheral blood, sampled on day 0 of AZD1222 vaccination. This chain joins TRBV6-5 to TRBJ1-6; the D gene is perhaps TRBD1, from 5 matching bases. The CDR3 sequence is CASSYLRGFSPF. The sequenced DNA: TGTGCCAGCAGTTACCTTAGGGGTTTCAGCCCCTTT.